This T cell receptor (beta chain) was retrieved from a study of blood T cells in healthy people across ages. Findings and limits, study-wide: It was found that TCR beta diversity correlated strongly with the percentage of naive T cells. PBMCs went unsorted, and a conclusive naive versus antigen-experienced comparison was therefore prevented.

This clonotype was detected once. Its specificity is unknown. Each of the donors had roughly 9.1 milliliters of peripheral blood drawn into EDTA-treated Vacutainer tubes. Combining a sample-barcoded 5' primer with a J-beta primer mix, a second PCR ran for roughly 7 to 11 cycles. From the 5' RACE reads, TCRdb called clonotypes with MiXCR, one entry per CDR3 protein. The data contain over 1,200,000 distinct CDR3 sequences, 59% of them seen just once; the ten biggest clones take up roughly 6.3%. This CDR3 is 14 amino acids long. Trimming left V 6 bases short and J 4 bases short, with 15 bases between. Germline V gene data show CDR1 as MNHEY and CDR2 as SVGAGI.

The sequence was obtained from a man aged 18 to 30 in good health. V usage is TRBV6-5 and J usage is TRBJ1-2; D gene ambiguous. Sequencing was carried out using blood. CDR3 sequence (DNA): TGTGCCAGCAGCCGACGGACGGAAACCTATGGCTACACCTTC. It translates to CASSRRTETYGYTF.